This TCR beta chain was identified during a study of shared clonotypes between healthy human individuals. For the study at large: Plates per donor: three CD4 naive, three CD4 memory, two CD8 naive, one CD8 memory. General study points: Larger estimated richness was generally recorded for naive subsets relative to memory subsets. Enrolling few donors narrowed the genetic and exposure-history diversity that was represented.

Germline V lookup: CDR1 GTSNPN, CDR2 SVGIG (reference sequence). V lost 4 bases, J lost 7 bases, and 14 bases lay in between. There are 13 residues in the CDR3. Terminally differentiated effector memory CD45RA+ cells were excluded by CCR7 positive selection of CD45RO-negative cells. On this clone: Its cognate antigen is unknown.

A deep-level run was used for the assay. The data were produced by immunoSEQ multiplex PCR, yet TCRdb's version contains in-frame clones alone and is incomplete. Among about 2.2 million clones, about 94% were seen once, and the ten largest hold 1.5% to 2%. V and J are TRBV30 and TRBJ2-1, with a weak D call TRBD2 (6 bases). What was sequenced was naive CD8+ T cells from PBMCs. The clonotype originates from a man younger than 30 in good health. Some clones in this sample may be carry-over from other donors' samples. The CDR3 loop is CAWTVGGRNEQFF. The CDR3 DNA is TGTGCCTGGACCGTCGGAGGGCGGAATGAGCAGTTCTTC.